These 28 T cell receptor beta chains were sequenced from one sample in a study of cytomegalovirus exposure and HLA in healthy donors. Amplification used 60 Vbeta primers and 13 Jbeta primers. Repertoires were generated with immunoSEQ multiplex PCR, while TCRdb's copy carries only in-frame clones and drops some. The sample consists of about 160,000 clones, 75% to 80% of them appearing once. The sample taken for sequencing was PBMCs. The receptors were sampled from a woman aged 40 to 50 in good health and CMV-seronegative.

This clone was seen only once. The rearrangement uses TRBV15 and TRBJ1-6; D is undetermined. The CDR3 spans 17 residues. V was clipped by 0 bases and J by 5 bases, with 14 bases between them. Germline loops: CDR1 LNHNV, CDR2 YYDKDF (reference sequence). CDR3 sequence (DNA): TGTGCCACCAGCAGAGATGCCCCGGGAAGCAATAATTCACCCCTCCACTTT. Protein sequence: CATSRDAPGSNNSPLHF.

This clone was seen a handful of times. The rearrangement joins TRBV10-1 to TRBJ2-7; no reliable D call. Germline V gene data show CDR1 as WNHNN and CDR2 as SYGVQD (reference sequence). Trimming pared 3 bases from V and 6 bases from J, leaving 9 bases between. The CDR3 sequence is 12 residues long. The chain's CDR3 is CASSDPRGEQYF. CDR3 nucleotide sequence: TGCGCCAGCAGTGACCCGCGCGGCGAGCAGTACTTC.

The chain joins TRBV5-5 to TRBJ1-6; 7 bases line up with TRBD1. The J segment lost 11 bases and the V segment lost 4 bases, leaving 12 bases of the junction unmatched. In germline, CDR1 is SGHKS, CDR2 YYEKEE (reference sequence). The CDR3 totals 15 residues. The CDR3, as DNA: TGTGCCAGCAGCGGAACGAGGGACAGTCCTGCACCCCTCCACTTT. Translation: CASSGTRDSPAPLHF.

V gene TRBV5-4 combines with J gene TRBJ2-3; no clear D. The V gene's germline CDR1 is SGHNT and CDR2 YYREEE (reference sequence). Trimming took 0 bases from V and 6 from J, leaving 5 bases between them. The CDR3 has 12 amino acids. The CDR3 is CASSLEEDTQYF. The CDR3 nucleotides read TGTGCCAGCAGCTTGGAGGAGGATACGCAGTATTTT.

This clone has a handful of counts. This rearrangement joins TRBV11-2 to TRBJ2-2; 7 bases match TRBD1. The CDR3 is 15 residues long. The germline CDR1 and CDR2 sequences are SGHAT and FQNNGV. The J segment lost 4 bases and the V segment lost 5 bases, leaving 7 bases of the junction unmatched. The CDR3 DNA reads as TGTGCCAGCAGCGCTCGGACAGGACGCACCGGGGAGCTGTTTTTT. Protein: CASSARTGRTGELFF.

The V call is TRBV19, the J call TRBJ1-1; weak D call: TRBD1 (5 bases). The CDR3 is made up of 15 amino acids. The germline V and J ends were trimmed by 5 bases and 8 bases, with 21 bases remaining between them. Germline V CDR1 and CDR2: LNHDA, SQIVND (reference sequence). CDR3 sequence reads: CASSPQGAGRSEAFF. In nucleotides, the CDR3 is TGTGCCAGTAGTCCCCAAGGGGCAGGGCGGTCAGAAGCTTTCTTT.

The rearrangement uses TRBV7-9 and TRBJ1-5; D is ambiguous. The germline gives CDR1 SEHNR, CDR2 FQNEAQ (reference sequence). The CDR3 runs 14 residues. V gave up 1 base and J gave up 5 bases, with 9 bases separating them. CDR3 DNA sequence: TGTGCCAGCAGCTTAGGTGGAGGGTATCAGCCCCAGCATTTT. It specifies CASSLGGGYQPQHF.

The V gene is TRBV5-1, the J gene TRBJ1-1; 9 bases line up with TRBD1. Germline assignment: CDR1 SGHRS and CDR2 YFSETQ. V trimming: 0 bases; J trimming: 7 bases; junction bases outside the gene matches: 4. This CDR3 contains 14 residues. Here the CDR3 reads CASSLAQGAVEAFF. The CDR3 DNA reads TGCGCCAGCAGCTTGGCACAGGGGGCAGTTGAAGCTTTCTTT.

This sequence joins TRBV14 and TRBJ1-1, with D perhaps TRBD1 (6 bases). Trimming took off 3 bases at V and 8 bases at J, with 10 bases between the two ends. This CDR3 has 12 amino acids. CDR1 SGHDN and CDR2 FVKESK come from the germline V gene. The CDR3 is CASSHGGPEAFF. Written as DNA, the CDR3 is TGTGCCAGCAGCCATGGGGGCCCCGAAGCTTTCTTT.

The chain uses TRBV28 and TRBJ1-2, with D perhaps matching TRBD1 (5 bases). CDR3 length: 14 residues. Germline V gene data show CDR1 as MDHEN and CDR2 as SYDVKM. V was trimmed by 7 bases and J by 8 bases, leaving 20 bases between them. In DNA, the CDR3 is TGTGCCAGCAAGACAGTATACAATGTTAAGGGCTACACCTTC. Translation: CASKTVYNVKGYTF.

This clone occurred once. The chain links TRBV4-1 to TRBJ2-5; D may be TRBD1 (6 bases). TRBJ2-7 explains the end of the DNA better; the J call may be wrong. Germline CDR1 reads MGHRA; CDR2 reads YSYEKL. The CDR3 length is 15 residues. The CDR3 spells CASSQGQGPTYEQYF. The CDR3 DNA sequence: TGCGCCAGCAGCCAAGGGCAGGGGCCAACCTACGAGCAGTACTTC.

The chain combines TRBV11-2 with TRBJ1-5, with 8 bases lining up with TRBD1. Germline V gene sequence: CDR1 SGHAT, CDR2 FQNNGV. V was pared by 4 bases and J by 10 bases, with 9 bases of the junction left unmatched. The CDR3 is made up of 14 amino acids. CDR3 DNA: TGTGCCAGCAGCTCGGACAGGGAACTAAAACCCCAGCATTTT. As protein: CASSSDRELKPQHF.

The CDR3 protein is CASSLGQYGYTF. The CDR3 coding sequence is TGTGCCAGCAGCTTGGGACAGTATGGCTACACCTTC. J is TRBJ1-2 and V is TRBV28; 7 nucleotides line up with TRBD1. Germline trimming cut 6 bases from V and 5 bases from J; bases unmatched to any gene: 3. The CDR3 spans 12 residues. CDR1 MDHEN and CDR2 SYDVKM come from the germline V gene.

The chain uses TRBV10-3 and TRBJ1-1; TRBD1 matches 9 bases. CDR3 length: 15 residues. CDR1 is ENHRY and CDR2 is SYGVKD in the germline V gene. V gave up 4 bases and J gave up 4 bases; unmatched junction bases: 7. The CDR3 protein is CAISGRTGVGTEAFF. The CDR3 DNA sequence: TGTGCCATCAGTGGCCGGACAGGGGTGGGCACTGAAGCTTTCTTT.

V is TRBV5-4 and J is TRBJ2-3; 13 bases match TRBD2. The CDR3 extends over 16 amino acids. V trimming: 4 bases; J trimming: 3 bases; junction bases outside the gene matches: 5. The germline CDR1 and CDR2 sequences are SGHNT and YYREEE (reference sequence). The DNA for the CDR3 is TGTGCCAGCAGCACTAGCGGGGGGGCCATGACAGATACGCAGTATTTT. Translation: CASSTSGGAMTDTQYF.

This chain connects TRBV27 to TRBJ2-4; TRBD1 matches at 12 bases. Germline loops: CDR1 MNHEY, CDR2 SMNVEV (reference sequence). The V segment lost 6 bases and the J segment 2 bases; nucleotides outside the gene matches: 5. The CDR3 totals 16 residues. The CDR3 region has the DNA TGTGCCAGCAGCGGGACAGGGGGCCGGTCCAAAAACATTCAGTACTTC. Its protein product is CASSGTGGRSKNIQYF.

The chain joins TRBV5-1 to TRBJ2-5; TRBD1 aligns across 9 bases. Germline CDR1 and CDR2: SGHRS and YFSETQ. The V segment lost 4 bases and the J segment 5 bases; nucleotides outside the gene matches: 9. This CDR3 has 15 amino acids. The CDR3 DNA follows: TGCGCCAGCAGCCTCGGGACAGGGTCGTACGAGACCCAGTACTTC. This codes for CASSLGTGSYETQYF.

V and J are TRBV5-5 and TRBJ1-4; D perhaps matches TRBD1 (5 bases). Looked up from germline, CDR1 is SGHKS and CDR2 is YYEKEE (reference sequence). The length of the CDR3 is 15 residues. V lost 1 base, J lost 1 base, and 8 bases lay in between. For the CDR3, the DNA is TGTGCCAGCAGCTTGATTCAGGGAACTAATGAAAAACTGTTTTTT. Its protein product is CASSLIQGTNEKLFF.

The chain carries TRBV6-5 and TRBJ2-1, with 10 bases identical to TRBD2. V trimming: 0 bases; J trimming: 10 bases; junction bases outside the gene matches: 9. CDR3 size: 16 residues. In germline, CDR1 is MNHEY, CDR2 SVGAGI. DNA for the CDR3: TGTGCCAGCAGTTACTCGGTGGCCCAGCGGGGGGGAGAGCAGTTCTTC. Protein: CASSYSVAQRGGEQFF.

In its sample, this clone was seen a few times. The sample carries other DNA sequences with the same CDR3. The rearrangement joins TRBV11-2 to TRBJ2-2; D is undetermined. The CDR3 totals 13 residues. CDR1 is SGHAT and CDR2 is FQNNGV in the germline V gene. V was shortened by 4 bases and J by 2 bases, with 5 bases between the two germline ends. The CDR3 spells CASSSTNTGELFF. In DNA form, the CDR3 reads TGTGCCAGCAGCTCCACTAACACCGGGGAGCTGTTTTTT.

This clone was seen a handful of times. The rearrangement uses TRBV7-2 and TRBJ1-1; TRBD1 might be the D (6 bases). CDR1 is SGHTA and CDR2 is FQGNSA in the germline V gene. V lost 5 bases and J lost 0, with 16 bases in between. The CDR3 runs to 16 residues. The CDR3 sequence: CASSPPNRALNTEAFF. In DNA, the CDR3 is TGTGCCAGCAGCCCACCGAACAGGGCGCTGAACACTGAAGCTTTCTTT. Variable domain in full (rest from reference TRBV7-2 and TRBJ1-1): GAGVSQSPSNKVTEKGKDVELRCDPISGHTALYWYRQSLGQGLEFLIYFQGNSAPDKSGLPSDRFSAERTGGSVSTLTIQRTQQEDSAVYLCASSPPNRALNTEAFFGQGTRLTVV.

This clone was seen ten or more times. This chain joins TRBV21-1 and TRBJ2-5; the tabulated D call, TRBD1, remains unverified against the DNA. TRBV21-1 counts as a pseudogene. CDR3 size: 12 residues. For the CDR3, the DNA is TGTGCCAGCATGTACAGACAAGAGACCCAGTACTTC. As protein: CASMYRQETQYF.

The chain combines TRBV19 with TRBJ1-1; TRBD1 matches 7 bases. The J segment lost 3 bases and the V segment lost 6 bases, leaving 7 bases of the junction unmatched. Germline assignment: CDR1 LNHDA and CDR2 SQIVND (reference sequence). This CDR3 region has 14 residues. The CDR3: CASSNRGFDTEAFF. DNA of the CDR3: TGTGCCAGTAGCAACAGGGGATTCGACACTGAAGCTTTCTTT. Combining the CDR3 with reference TRBV19 and TRBJ1-1 gives the whole variable domain DGGITQSPKYLFRKEGQNVTLSCEQNLNHDAMYWYRQDPGQGLRLIYYSQIVNDFQKGDIAEGYSVSREKKESFPLTVTSAQKNPTAFYLCASSNRGFDTEAFFGQGTRLTVV.

The chain recombines TRBV7-6 with TRBJ1-1; the match to TRBD1 covers 10 bases. The CDR3 loop spans 14 amino acids. V trimming: 6 bases; J trimming: 6 bases; junction bases outside the gene matches: 7. Germline assignment: CDR1 SGHVS and CDR2 FNYEAQ. The CDR3 bases are TGTGCCAGCAGTCCCGGGACAGGGGTGTCTGAAGCTTTCTTT. Translation: CASSPGTGVSEAFF.

The CDR3 loop is CASSYGPYEQYF. CDR3 coding DNA: TGTGCCAGCAGTTATGGCCCCTACGAGCAGTACTTC. The chain carries TRBV6-1 and TRBJ2-7; D unclear. CDR1 MNHNS and CDR2 SASEGT come from the germline V gene. V lost 5 bases, J lost 2 bases, and 7 bases lay in between. The CDR3 spans 12 residues.

Concerning this clone: Other DNA sequences from this sample encode an identical CDR3 as well. This sequence joins TRBV6-5 and TRBJ1-2; D might be TRBD1 (5 bases). Looked up from germline, CDR1 is MNHEY and CDR2 is SVGAGI. The V end lost 6 bases, the J end lost 2 bases, and 10 bases lay between the germline ends. The CDR3 extends over 13 amino acids. Here the CDR3 DNA reads TGTGCCAGCAGCCCCGACAGAAACTATGGCTACACCTTC. As protein: CASSPDRNYGYTF.

The chain is built from TRBV14 and TRBJ1-3; TRBD1 matches 7 bases. The CDR3 loop spans 16 amino acids. Trimming removed 3 bases from V and 0 bases from J; junction bases left unmatched: 5. In germline, CDR1 is SGHDN, CDR2 FVKESK. The CDR3, as DNA: TGTGCCAGCAGCCATTCTGGGACAGACTCTGGAAACACCATATATTTT. Translated: CASSHSGTDSGNTIYF.

The chain carries TRBV7-2 and TRBJ2-3, with 10 bases aligning to TRBD2. V shed 1 base, J shed 6 bases, and the junction held 7 bases outside the gene matches. The CDR3 is made up of 16 amino acids. The V gene's germline CDR1 is SGHTA and CDR2 FQGNSA. CDR3 bases: TGTGCCAGCAGCTTAGGTCTAGCGGGGGCTCAGGATACGCAGTATTTT. Amino acid sequence: CASSLGLAGAQDTQYF.